The TCR beta chain described here comes from a study of human T cells and chemical hapten exposure. On the study more broadly: Across the whole study, which lasted roughly 24 weeks, patients were given diphenylcyclopropenone on the scalp once a week.

Regarding this clonotype: Its antigen remains unidentified.

Individual cDNA molecules each carried unique molecular identifiers attached by the library. TCRdb re-called the RACE reads with MiXCR, one entry per CDR3 protein. The data contain some 79,000 distinct CDR3 sequences, 11% of them singletons. The CDR3 has 13 residues. Germline-derived CDR1 and CDR2 are SNHLY and FYNNEI. The ends lost 11 bases at V and 9 bases at J; junction bases unmatched: 7. Study-wide findings and caveats: The formation of large CDR3 similarity clusters by expanded TCRs significantly exceeded that of controls.

As to time point: patch test 3, about 24 weeks after DPC sensitization. Documented treatment: therapeutic diphenylcyclopropenone sensitization with weekly scalp DPC. It was unfractionated whole blood from which total RNA was extracted. This TCR was recovered from a woman between 45 and 65 years old with alopecia areata. Some clones in this sample may be carry-over from other donors' samples. The source material was whole blood, sampled in connection with sensitization to the hapten diphenylcyclopropenone (DPC). The chain couples TRBV2 to TRBJ2-1; TRBD2 matches 13 bases. CDR3 protein: CARGLAGDGEQFF. The CDR3 nucleotides read TGTGCCCGCGGACTAGCGGGAGATGGTGAGCAGTTCTTC. The full variable domain, its missing parts supplied by reference TRBV2 and TRBJ2-1, is EPEVTQTPSHQVTQMGQEVILRCVPISNHLYFYWYRQILGQKVEFLVSFYNNEISEKSEIFDDQFSVERPDGSNFTLKIRSTKLEDSAMYFCARGLAGDGEQFFGPGTRLTVL.